This T cell receptor beta chain was sequenced for a study of T-cell reconstitution after alpha-beta-depleted transplantation in children. As for this clonotype: Its matching antigen is unknown.

The study's findings and limits: One year post-transplant, T-cell counts and diversity were largely derived from T cells produced anew. Diversity of TCRbeta at day 60 was high in some patients, arising from surviving recipient T cells and thymic progenitors. After transplant, at about two months, alpha-beta T cells were reportedly derived from several hundred expanded graft clones.

TCRbeta library construction was performed incorporating unique molecular identifiers. Each CDR3 protein gets one entry after TCRdb re-called the PCR reads with MiXCR. Of about 250,000 distinct CDR3 sequences in the sample, 20% to 30% were seen once. The origin of this receptor is a female patient between 2 and 15 years old who had a stem cell transplant for congenital amegakaryocytic thrombocytopenia, so the T cells may come from the graft donor. The sample consisted of PBMCs, mostly from graft donor cells, taken 360 days after TCRalphabeta/CD19-depleted stem cell transplant.

The CDR3 loop is CSVGFAKNIQYF. The CDR3 bases are TGCAGCGTTGGGTTCGCCAAAAACATTCAGTACTTC. This chain connects TRBV29-1 to TRBJ2-4; no firm D call. CDR1 and CDR2 (germline): SQVTM, ANQGSEA. V gave up 4 bases and J gave up 1 base, with 5 bases separating them. The CDR3 spans 12 residues.